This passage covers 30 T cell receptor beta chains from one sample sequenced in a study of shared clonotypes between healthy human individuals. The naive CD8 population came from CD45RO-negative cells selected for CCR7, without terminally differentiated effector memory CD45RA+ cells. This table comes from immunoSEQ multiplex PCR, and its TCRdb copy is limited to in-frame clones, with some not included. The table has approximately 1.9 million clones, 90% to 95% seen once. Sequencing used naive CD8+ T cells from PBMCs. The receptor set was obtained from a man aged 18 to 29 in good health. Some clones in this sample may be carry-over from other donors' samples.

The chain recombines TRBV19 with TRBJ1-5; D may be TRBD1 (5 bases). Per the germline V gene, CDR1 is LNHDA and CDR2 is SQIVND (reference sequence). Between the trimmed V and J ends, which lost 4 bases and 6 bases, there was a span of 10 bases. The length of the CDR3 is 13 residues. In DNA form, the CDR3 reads TGTGCCAGTAGTAGGCCAGGGATTCAGCCCCAGCATTTT. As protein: CASSRPGIQPQHF.

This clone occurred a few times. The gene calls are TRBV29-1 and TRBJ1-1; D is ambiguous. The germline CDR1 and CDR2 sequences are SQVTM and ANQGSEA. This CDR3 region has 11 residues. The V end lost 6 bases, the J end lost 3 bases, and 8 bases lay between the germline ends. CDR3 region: CSVLTDTEAFF. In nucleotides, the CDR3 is TGCAGCGTCCTGACGGACACTGAAGCTTTCTTT. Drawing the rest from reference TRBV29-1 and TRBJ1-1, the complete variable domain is SAVISQKPSRDICQRGTSLTIQCQVDSQVTMMFWYRQQPGQSLTLIATANQGSEATYESGFVIDKFPISRPNLTFSTLTVSNMSPEDSSIYLCSVLTDTEAFFGQGTRLTVV.

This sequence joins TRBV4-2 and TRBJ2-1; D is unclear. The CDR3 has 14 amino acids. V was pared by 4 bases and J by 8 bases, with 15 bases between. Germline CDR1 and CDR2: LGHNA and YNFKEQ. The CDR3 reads CASSPVEHGHEQFF. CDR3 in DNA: TGTGCCAGCAGCCCAGTGGAGCACGGTCATGAGCAGTTCTTC.

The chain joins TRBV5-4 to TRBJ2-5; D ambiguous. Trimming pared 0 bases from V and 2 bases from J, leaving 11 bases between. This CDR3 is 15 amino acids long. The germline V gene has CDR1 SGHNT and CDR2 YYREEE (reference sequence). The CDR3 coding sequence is TGTGCCAGCAGCTTGGAACTTCCACCTCAAGAGACCCAGTACTTC. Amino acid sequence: CASSLELPPQETQYF.

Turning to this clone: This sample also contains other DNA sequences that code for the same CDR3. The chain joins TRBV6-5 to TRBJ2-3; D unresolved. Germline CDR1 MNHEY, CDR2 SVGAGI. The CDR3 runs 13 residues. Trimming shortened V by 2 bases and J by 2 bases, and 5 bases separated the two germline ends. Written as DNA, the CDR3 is TGTGCCAGCAGTTACAGGGTCACAGATACGCAGTATTTT. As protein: CASSYRVTDTQYF.

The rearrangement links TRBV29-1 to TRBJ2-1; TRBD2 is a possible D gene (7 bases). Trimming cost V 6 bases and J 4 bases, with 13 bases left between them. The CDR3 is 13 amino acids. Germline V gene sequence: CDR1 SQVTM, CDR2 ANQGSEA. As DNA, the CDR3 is TGCAGCGTCCCTAGGGGGGGGTACAATGAGCAGTTCTTC. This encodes CSVPRGGYNEQFF.

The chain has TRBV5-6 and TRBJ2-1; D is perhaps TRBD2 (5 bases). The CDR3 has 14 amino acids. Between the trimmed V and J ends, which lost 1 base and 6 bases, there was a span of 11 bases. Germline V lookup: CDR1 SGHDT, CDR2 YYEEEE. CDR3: CASSLLLAPNEQFF. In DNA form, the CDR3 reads TGTGCCAGCAGCTTGTTGCTAGCTCCCAATGAGCAGTTCTTC.

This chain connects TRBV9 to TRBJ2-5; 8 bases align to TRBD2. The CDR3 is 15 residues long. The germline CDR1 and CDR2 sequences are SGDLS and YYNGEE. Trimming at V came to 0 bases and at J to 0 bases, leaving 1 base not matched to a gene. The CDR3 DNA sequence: TGTGCCAGCAGCGTAGGGACTAGCTACCAAGAGACCCAGTACTTC. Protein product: CASSVGTSYQETQYF.

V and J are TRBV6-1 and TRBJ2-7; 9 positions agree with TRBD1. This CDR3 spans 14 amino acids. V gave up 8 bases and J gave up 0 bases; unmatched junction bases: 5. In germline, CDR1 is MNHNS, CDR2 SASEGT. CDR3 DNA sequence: TGTGCCAGCGGCCAGACAGGGGGCTCCTACGAGCAGTACTTC. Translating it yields CASGQTGGSYEQYF.

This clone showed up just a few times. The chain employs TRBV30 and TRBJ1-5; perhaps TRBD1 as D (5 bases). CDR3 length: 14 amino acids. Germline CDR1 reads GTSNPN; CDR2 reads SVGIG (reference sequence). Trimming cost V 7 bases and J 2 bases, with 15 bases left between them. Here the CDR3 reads CASNSGVGNQPQHF. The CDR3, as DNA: TGTGCCTCTAACTCGGGGGTTGGCAATCAGCCCCAGCATTTT.

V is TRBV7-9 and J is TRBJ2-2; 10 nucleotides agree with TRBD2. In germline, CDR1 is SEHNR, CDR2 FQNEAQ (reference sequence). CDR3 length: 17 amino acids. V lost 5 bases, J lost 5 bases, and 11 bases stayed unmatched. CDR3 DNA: TGTGCCAGCAGCATTTCCCTAGCGGGAGCATTAACCGGGGAGCTGTTTTTT. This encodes CASSISLAGALTGELFF.

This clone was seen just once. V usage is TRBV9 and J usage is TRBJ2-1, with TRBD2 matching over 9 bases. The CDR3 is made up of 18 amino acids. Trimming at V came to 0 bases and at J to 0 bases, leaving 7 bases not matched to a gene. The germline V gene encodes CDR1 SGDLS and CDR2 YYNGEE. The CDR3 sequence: CASSVEGTSWSSYNEQFF. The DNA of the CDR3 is TGTGCCAGCAGCGTAGAAGGGACTAGCTGGAGCTCCTACAATGAGCAGTTCTTC.

The CDR3: CASSESRFNTGELFF. Here the CDR3 DNA reads TGTGCCAGCAGTGAAAGTAGGTTTAACACCGGGGAGCTGTTTTTT. The V call is TRBV2, the J call TRBJ2-2; unclear D gene. Germline V gene data show CDR1 as SNHLY and CDR2 as FYNNEI. The CDR3 is 15 residues long. The V and J ends lost 2 bases and 2 bases respectively, with 9 bases between them.

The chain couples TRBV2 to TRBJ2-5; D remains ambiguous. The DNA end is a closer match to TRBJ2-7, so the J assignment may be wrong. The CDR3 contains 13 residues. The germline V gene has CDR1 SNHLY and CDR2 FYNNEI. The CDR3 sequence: CASSEDWMYEQYF. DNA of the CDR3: TGTGCCAGCAGTGAAGACTGGATGTACGAGCAGTACTTC.

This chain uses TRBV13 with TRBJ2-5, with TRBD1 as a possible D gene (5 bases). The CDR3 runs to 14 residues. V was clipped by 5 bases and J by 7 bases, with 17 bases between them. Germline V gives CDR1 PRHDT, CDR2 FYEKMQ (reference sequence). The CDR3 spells CASSPRAQGGTQYF. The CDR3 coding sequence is TGTGCCAGCAGCCCACGTGCCCAGGGCGGGACCCAGTACTTC.

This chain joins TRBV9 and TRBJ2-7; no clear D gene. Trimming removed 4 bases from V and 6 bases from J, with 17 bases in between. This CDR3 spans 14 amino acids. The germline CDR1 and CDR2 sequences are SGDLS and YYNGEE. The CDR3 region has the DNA TGTGCCAGCAGCTCGCAACCCAGCCCGAGCGAGCAGTACTTC. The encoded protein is CASSSQPSPSEQYF.

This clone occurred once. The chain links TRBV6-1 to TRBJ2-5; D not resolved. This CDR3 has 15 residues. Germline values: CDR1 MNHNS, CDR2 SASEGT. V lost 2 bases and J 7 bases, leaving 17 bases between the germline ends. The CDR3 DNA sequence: TGTGCCAGCAGTGAAAAGGGCGTGGGTGTGTGGACCCAGTACTTC. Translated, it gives CASSEKGVGVWTQYF.

CDR3 sequence (DNA): TGCGCCAGCAGCCAAGATTCCCTGGACAGGGTAGGGGACAATGAGCAGTTCTTC. It yields the protein CASSQDSLDRVGDNEQFF. The V and J genes are TRBV4-3 and TRBJ2-1, with 8 positions matching TRBD1. This CDR3 contains 18 residues. Per germline, CDR1 LGHNA and CDR2 YSLEER. V was clipped by 0 bases and J by 5 bases; unmatched bases: 12.

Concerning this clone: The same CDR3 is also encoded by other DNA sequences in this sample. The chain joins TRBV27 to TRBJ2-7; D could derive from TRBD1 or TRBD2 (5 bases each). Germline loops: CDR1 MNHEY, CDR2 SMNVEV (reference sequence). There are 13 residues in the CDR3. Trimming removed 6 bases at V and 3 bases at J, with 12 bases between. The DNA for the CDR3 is TGTGCCAGCAGCTCAGGGACCTTCTACGAGCAGTACTTC. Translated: CASSSGTFYEQYF.

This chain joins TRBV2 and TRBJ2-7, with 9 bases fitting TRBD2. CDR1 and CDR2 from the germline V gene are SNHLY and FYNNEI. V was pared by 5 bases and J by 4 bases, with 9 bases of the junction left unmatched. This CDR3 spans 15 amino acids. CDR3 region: CASSKDSGSRYEQYF. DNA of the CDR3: TGTGCCAGCAGTAAGGATAGCGGGAGTAGGTACGAGCAGTACTTC.

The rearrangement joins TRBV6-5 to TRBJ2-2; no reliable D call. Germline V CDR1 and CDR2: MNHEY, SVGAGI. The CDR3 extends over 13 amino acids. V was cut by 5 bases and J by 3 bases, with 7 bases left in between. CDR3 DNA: TGTGCCAGCAGTGCTCGGGACACCGGGGAGCTGTTTTTT. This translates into CASSARDTGELFF.

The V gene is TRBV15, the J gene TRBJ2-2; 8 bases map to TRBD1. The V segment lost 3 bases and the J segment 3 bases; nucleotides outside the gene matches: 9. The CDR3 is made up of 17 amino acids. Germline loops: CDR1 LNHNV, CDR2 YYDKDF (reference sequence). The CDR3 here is CATSSSSGTGDTGELFF. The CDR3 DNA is TGTGCCACCAGCAGCTCCTCCGGGACAGGTGACACCGGGGAGCTGTTTTTT.

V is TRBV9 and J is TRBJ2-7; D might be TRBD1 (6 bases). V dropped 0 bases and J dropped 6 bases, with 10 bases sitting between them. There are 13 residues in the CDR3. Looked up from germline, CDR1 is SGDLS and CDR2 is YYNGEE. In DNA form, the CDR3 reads TGTGCCAGCAGCGTAGAACAGGGCGGCGAGCAGTACTTC. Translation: CASSVEQGGEQYF.

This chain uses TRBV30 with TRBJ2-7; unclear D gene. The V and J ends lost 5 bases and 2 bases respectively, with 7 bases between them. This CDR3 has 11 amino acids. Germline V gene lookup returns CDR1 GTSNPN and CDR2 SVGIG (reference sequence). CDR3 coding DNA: TGTGCCTGGGGGTCCACCTACGAGCAGTACTTC. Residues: CAWGSTYEQYF.

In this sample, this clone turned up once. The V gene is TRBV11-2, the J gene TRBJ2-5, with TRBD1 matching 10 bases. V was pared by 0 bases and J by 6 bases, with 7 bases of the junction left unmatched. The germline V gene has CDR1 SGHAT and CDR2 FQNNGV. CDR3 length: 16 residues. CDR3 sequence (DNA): TGTGCCAGCAGCTTAGATCCGACAGGGGGCTGGAAGACCCAGTACTTC. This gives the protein CASSLDPTGGWKTQYF.

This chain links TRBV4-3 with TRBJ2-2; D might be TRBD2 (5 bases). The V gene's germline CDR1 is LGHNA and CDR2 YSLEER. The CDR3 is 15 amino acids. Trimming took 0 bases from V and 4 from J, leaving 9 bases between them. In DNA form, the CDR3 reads TGCGCCAGCAGCCAAGATTGGGGAGTCACCGGGGAGCTGTTTTTT. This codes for CASSQDWGVTGELFF.

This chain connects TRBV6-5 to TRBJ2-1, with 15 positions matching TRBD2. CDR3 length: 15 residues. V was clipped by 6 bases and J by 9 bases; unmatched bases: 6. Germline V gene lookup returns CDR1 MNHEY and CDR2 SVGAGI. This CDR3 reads CASRKGLAGGSEQFF. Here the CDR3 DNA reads TGTGCCAGCAGGAAGGGACTAGCGGGAGGATCTGAGCAGTTCTTC.

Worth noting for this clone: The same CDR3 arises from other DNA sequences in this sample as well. The CDR3 coding sequence is TGTGCCTGGAGAGGGGATACGCAGTATTTT. Residues: CAWRGDTQYF. The V and J genes are TRBV30 and TRBJ2-3; D gene uncertain. Germline CDR1 is GTSNPN and CDR2 is SVGIG (reference sequence). The CDR3 runs to 10 residues. Between the trimmed V and J ends, which lost 3 bases and 6 bases, there was a span of 4 bases.

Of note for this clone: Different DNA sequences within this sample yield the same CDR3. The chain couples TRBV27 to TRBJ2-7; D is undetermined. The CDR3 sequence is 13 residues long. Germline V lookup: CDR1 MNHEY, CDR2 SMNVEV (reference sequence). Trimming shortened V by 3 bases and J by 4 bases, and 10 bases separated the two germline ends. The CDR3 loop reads CASSFSRSYEQYF. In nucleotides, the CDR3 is TGTGCCAGCAGTTTCTCCAGGAGTTACGAGCAGTACTTC.

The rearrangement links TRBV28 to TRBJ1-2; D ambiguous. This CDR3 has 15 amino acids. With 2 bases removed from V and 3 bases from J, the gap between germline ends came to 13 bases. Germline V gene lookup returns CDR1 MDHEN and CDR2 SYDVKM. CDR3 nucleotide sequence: TGTGCCAGCAGTTTACGGCGCGGACCCTACTATGGCTACACCTTC. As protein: CASSLRRGPYYGYTF.